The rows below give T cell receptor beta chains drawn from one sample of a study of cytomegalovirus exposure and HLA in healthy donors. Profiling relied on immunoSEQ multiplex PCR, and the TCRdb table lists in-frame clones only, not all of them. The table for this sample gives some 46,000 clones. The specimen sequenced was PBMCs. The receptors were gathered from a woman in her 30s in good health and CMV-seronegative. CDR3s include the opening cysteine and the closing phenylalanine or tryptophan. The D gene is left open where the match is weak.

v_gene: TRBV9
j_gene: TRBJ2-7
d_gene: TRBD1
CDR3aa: CASSVNPGQGMYYEQYF
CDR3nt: TGTGCCAGCAGCGTGAATCCGGGACAGGGTATGTACTACGAGCAGTACTTC

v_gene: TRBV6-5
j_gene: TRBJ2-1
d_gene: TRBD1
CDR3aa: CASVKAQGASEQFF
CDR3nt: TGTGCCAGCGTTAAGGCGCAGGGGGCTAGTGAGCAGTTCTTC

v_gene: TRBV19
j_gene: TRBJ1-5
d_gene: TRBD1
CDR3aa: CASSTQDRRNNQPQHF
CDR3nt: TGTGCCAGTAGTACCCAGGACAGGAGAAACAATCAGCCCCAGCATTTT

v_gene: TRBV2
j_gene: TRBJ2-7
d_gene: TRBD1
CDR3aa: CASSSRQGAGGEQYF
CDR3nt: TGTGCCAGCAGTTCCCGACAGGGGGCAGGAGGAGAGCAGTACTTC

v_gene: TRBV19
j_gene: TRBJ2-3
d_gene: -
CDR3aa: CASSISKDTQYF
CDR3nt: TGTGCCAGTAGTATATCAAAAGATACGCAGTATTTT

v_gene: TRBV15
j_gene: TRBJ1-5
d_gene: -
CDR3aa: CATSRGGEGWQPQHF
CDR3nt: TGTGCCACCAGCAGAGGTGGGGAGGGCTGGCAGCCCCAGCATTTT

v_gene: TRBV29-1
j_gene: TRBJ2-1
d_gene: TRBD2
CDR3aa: CSVETGGSYNEQFF
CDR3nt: TGCAGCGTTGAAACGGGAGGGTCCTACAATGAGCAGTTCTTC

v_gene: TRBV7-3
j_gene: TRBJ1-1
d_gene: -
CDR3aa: CASSLLGPNTEAFF
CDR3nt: TGTGCCAGCAGCTTATTGGGCCCGAACACTGAAGCTTTCTTT

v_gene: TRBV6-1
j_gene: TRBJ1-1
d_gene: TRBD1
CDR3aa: CASSALTGAPNEAFF
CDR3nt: TGTGCCAGCAGTGCCCTGACAGGGGCACCGAATGAAGCTTTCTTT

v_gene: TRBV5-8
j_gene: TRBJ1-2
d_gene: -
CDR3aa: CASSLAGGAYGYTF
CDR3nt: TGTGCCAGCAGCTTGGCCGGGGGGGCCTATGGCTACACCTTC

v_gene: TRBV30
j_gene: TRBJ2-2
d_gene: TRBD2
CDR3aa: CAWSVGTTTGELFF
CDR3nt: TGTGCCTGGAGTGTGGGGACTACCACCGGGGAGCTGTTTTTT

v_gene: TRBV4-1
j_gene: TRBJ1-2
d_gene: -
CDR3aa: CASSQDRQDFYGYTF
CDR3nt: TGCGCCAGCAGCCAAGATCGACAGGACTTCTATGGCTACACCTTC

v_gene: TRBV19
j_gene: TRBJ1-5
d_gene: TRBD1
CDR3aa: CASSTLTRDRGQPQHF
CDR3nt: TGTGCCAGTAGTACTTTAACCAGGGACAGGGGACAGCCCCAGCATTTT

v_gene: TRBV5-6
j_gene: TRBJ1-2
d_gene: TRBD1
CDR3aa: CASSPGQGWSGYTF
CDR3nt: TGTGCCAGCAGCCCGGGACAGGGGTGGAGTGGCTACACCTTC

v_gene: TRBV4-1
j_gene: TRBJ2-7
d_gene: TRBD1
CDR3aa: CASSHGQGALGEQYF
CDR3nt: TGCGCCAGCAGCCACGGACAGGGTGCCCTCGGAGAGCAGTACTTC

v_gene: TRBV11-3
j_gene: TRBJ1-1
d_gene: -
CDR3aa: CASSLGPEAFF
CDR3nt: TGTGCCAGCAGCTTAGGGCCTGAAGCTTTCTTT

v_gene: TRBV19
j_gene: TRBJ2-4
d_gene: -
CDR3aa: CASSIPGRGKNIQYF
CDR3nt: TGTGCCAGTAGTATACCCGGGCGAGGGAAAAACATTCAGTACTTC

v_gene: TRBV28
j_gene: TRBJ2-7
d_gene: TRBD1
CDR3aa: CASSSPRGQGSSYEQYF
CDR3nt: TGTGCCAGCAGTTCACCGAGAGGACAGGGGTCTTCCTACGAGCAGTACTTC

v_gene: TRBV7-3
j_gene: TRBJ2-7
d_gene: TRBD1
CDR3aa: CASSLEQGAYEQYF
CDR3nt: TGTGCCAGCAGCTTAGAACAGGGGGCGTACGAGCAGTACTTC

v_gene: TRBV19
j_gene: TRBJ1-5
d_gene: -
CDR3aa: CASMRGLDQPQHF
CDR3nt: TGTGCCAGTATGCGGGGTCTTGATCAGCCCCAGCATTTT

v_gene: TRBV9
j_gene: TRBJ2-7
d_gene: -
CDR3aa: CASSPRGEGLYEQYF
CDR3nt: TGTGCCAGCAGCCCGCGGGGAGAGGGACTCTACGAGCAGTACTTC

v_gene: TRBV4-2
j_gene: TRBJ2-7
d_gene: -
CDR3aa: CASSRWPRDNYEQYF
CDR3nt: TGTGCCAGCAGCCGATGGCCCCGGGACAACTACGAGCAGTACTTC

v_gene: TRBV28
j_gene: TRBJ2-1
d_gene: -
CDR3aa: CASSLSHEQFF
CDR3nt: TGTGCCAGCAGTTTAAGCCATGAGCAGTTCTTC

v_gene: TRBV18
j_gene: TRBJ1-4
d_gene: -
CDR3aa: CASSPPTDREKLFF
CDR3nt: TGTGCCAGCTCACCCCCGACAGACAGGGAAAAACTGTTTTTT

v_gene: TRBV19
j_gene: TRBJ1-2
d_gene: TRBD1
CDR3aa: CASSSDRVRGYTF
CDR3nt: TGTGCCAGTAGTTCGGACAGGGTACGTGGCTACACCTTC

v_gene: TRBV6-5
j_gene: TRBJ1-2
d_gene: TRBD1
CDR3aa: CASSYSVRQGYGYTF
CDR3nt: TGTGCCAGCAGTTACTCAGTAAGACAGGGGTATGGCTACACCTTC

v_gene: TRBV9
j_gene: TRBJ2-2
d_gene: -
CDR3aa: CASSVFVTGELFF
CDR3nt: TGTGCCAGCAGCGTCTTTGTTACCGGGGAGCTGTTTTTT

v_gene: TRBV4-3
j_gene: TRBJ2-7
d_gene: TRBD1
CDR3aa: CASSQTRGREQYF
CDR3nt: TGCGCCAGCAGCCAGACCAGGGGGCGAGAGCAGTACTTC

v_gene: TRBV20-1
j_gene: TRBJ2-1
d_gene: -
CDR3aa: CSAPGGRPFF
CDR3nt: TGCAGTGCACCAGGTGGGCGCCCGTTCTTC

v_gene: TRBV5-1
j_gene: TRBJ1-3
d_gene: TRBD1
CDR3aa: CASSRSDRGTGNTIYF
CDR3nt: TGCGCCAGCAGCAGATCCGACAGGGGGACTGGAAACACCATATATTTT

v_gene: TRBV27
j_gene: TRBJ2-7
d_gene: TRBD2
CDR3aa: CASSFTPWASGRDYEQYF
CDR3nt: TGTGCCAGCAGTTTCACCCCCTGGGCTAGCGGGAGAGACTACGAGCAGTACTTC

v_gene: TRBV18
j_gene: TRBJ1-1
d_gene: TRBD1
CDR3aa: CASSTGGPNTEAFF
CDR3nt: TGTGCCAGCTCCACAGGGGGGCCAAACACTGAAGCTTTCTTT

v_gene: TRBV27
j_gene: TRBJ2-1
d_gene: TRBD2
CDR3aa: CASSLRPGLAGGSPYNEQFF
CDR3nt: TGTGCCAGCAGTTTACGGCCTGGACTAGCGGGAGGGTCCCCCTACAATGAGCAGTTCTTC

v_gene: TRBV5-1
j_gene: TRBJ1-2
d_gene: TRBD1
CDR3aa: CASSLGGGGYTF
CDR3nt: TGCGCCAGCAGCTTGGGAGGGGGCGGCTACACCTTC

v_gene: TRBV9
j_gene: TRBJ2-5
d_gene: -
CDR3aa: CASSVGWTNQETQYF
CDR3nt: TGTGCCAGCAGCGTAGGTTGGACTAACCAAGAGACCCAGTACTTC

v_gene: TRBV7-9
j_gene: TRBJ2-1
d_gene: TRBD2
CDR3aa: CASKPSGIRDEQFF
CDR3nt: TGTGCCAGCAAGCCCAGCGGGATTCGGGATGAGCAGTTCTTC